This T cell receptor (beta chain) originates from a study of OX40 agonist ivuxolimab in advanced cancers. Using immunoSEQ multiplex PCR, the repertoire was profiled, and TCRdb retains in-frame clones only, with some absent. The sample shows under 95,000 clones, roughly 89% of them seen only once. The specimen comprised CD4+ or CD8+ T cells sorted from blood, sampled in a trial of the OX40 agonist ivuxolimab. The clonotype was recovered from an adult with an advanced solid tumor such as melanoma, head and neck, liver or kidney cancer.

The CDR3, as DNA: TGTGCCAGCAGTGGACGTCCTCTCGGACAGGGCGGTCAGCCCCAGCATTTT. Translated: CASSGRPLGQGGQPQHF. The rearrangement joins TRBV2 to TRBJ1-5, with 8 nucleotides matching TRBD1. Per the germline V gene, CDR1 is SNHLY and CDR2 is FYNNEI. The CDR3 extends over 17 amino acids. V was clipped by 4 bases and J by 6 bases; unmatched bases: 14.